What follows is one TCR beta chain and its context. Its target is not known. At one end, the junction sequence differs from germline, possibly due to a read error. This sample stems from a study of blood T cells in healthy people across ages. Overall study context: Per two T cells, about one barcoded beta molecule was captured through template switching.

CDR1 SEHNR and CDR2 FQNEAQ come from the germline V gene (reference sequence). The CDR3 is 15 residues long. For the second PCR, which ran for roughly 7 to 11 cycles, a sample-barcoded 5' primer and a J-beta primer mix were used. TCRdb reprocessed the 5' RACE reads with MiXCR, giving one entry per CDR3 protein. The data contain hundreds of thousands of distinct CDR3 sequences, about three fifths of them seen just once; the ten biggest clones take up 22%. The study, taken as a whole, reports: With age, beta diversity per million T cells declined roughly linearly, significantly by 30 to 40.

The clonotype was recovered from a man aged 25-40 years in good health. Sequenced sample: blood. The chain links TRBV7-9 to TRBJ1-2; 11 positions agree with TRBD1. CDR3 bases: TGTGCCAGCAGCCATCGGACAGGGGGCGACTATGGCCACACCTTC. Protein sequence: CASSHRTGGDYGHTF.